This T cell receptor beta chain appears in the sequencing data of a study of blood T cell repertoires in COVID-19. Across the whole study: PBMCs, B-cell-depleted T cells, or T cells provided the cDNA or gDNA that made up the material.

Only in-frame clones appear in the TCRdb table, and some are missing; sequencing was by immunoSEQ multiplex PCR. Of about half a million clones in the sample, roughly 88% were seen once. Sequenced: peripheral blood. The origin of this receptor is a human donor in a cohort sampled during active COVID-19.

The CDR3 loop reads CASSSSGLAGVSYEQYF. CDR3 DNA sequence: TGTGCCAGCAGCTCGTCGGGACTAGCGGGAGTCAGCTACGAGCAGTACTTC. The chain recombines TRBV7-2 with TRBJ2-7, with TRBD2 matching 14 bases. The V and J ends lost 4 bases and 3 bases, in that order; junction bases with no gene match: 8. This CDR3 contains 17 residues. Germline-derived CDR1 and CDR2 are SGHTA and FQGNSA.